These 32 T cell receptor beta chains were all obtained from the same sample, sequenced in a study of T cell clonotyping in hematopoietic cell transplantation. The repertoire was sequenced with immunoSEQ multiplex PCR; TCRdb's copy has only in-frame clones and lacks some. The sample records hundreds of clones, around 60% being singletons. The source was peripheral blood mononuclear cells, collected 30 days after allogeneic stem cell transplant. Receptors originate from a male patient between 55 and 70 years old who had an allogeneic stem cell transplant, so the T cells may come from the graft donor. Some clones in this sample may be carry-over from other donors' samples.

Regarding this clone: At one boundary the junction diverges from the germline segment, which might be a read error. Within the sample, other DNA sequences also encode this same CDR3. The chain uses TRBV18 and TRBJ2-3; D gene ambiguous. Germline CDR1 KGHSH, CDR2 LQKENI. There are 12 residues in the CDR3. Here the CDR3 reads CASSLSTDTQYF. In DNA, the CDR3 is TGTGCTAGCTCCCTCAGCACAGATACGCAGTATTTT.

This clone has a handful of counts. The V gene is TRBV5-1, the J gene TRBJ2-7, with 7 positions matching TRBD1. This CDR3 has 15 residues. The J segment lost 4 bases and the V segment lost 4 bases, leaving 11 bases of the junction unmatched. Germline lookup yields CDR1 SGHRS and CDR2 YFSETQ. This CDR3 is CASSLLGSGGYEQYF. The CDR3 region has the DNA TGCGCCAGCAGCCTGCTCGGGTCAGGGGGTTACGAGCAGTACTTC.

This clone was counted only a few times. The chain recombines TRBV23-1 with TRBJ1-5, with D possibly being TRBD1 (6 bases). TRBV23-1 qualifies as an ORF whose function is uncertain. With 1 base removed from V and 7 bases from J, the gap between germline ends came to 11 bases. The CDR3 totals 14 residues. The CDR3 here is CASSQLEGHQPQHF. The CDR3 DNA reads TGCGCCAGCAGTCAATTGGAGGGACACCAGCCCCAGCATTTT.

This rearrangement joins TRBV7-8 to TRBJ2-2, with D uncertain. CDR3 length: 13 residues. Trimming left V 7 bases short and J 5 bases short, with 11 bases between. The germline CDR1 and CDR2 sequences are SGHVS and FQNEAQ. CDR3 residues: CASTHRSTGELFF. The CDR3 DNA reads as TGTGCCAGCACCCATCGGTCGACCGGGGAGCTGTTTTTT. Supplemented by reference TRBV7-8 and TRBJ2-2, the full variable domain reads GAGVSQSPRYKVAKRGQDVALRCDPISGHVSLFWYQQALGQGPEFLTYFQNEAQLDKSGLPSDRFFAERPEGSVSTLKIQRTQQEDSAVYLCASTHRSTGELFFGEGSRLTVL.

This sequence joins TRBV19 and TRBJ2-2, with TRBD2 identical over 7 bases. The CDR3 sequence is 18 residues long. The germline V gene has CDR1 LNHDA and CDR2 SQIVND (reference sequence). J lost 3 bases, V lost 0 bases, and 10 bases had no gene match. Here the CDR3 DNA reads TGTGCCAGTAGTATAGATTTGCCACGGGGGGTATACACCGGGGAGCTGTTTTTT. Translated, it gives CASSIDLPRGVYTGELFF.

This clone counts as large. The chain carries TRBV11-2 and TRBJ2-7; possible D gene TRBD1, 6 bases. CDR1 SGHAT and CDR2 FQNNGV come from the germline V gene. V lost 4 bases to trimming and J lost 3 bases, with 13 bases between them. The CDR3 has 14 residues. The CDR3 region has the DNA TGTGCCAGCAGCTCCGACCGGGACATCTACGAGCAGTACTTC. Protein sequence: CASSSDRDIYEQYF.

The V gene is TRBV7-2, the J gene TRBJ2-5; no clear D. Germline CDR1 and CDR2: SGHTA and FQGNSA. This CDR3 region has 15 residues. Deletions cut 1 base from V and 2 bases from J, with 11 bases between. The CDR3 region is CASSLVALGQETQYF. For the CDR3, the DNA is TGTGCCAGCAGCTTAGTGGCGTTAGGGCAAGAGACCCAGTACTTC.

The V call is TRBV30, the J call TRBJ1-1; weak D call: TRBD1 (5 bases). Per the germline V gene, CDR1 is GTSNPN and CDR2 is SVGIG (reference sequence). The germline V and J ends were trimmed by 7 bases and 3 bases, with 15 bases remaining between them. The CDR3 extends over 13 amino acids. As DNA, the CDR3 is TGTGCCTCTTCACGGGAAGGGGACACTGAAGCTTTCTTT. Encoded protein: CASSREGDTEAFF. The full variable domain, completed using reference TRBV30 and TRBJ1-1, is SQTIHQWPATLVQPVGSPLSLECTVEGTSNPNLYWYRQAAGRGLQLLFYSVGIGQISSEVPQNLSASRPQDRQFILSSKKLLLSDSGFYLCASSREGDTEAFFGQGTRLTVV.

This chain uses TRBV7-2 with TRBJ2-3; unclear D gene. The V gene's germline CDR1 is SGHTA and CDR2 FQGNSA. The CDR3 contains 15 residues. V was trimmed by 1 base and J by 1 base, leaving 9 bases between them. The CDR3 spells CASSLGTIGTDTQYF. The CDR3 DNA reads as TGTGCCAGCAGCTTAGGGACCATTGGCACAGATACGCAGTATTTT.

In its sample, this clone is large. CDR3 in amino acids: CASSHDRTGGDGYTF. The CDR3 nucleotides read TGCGCCAGCAGCCACGACAGGACAGGGGGCGATGGCTACACCTTC. V gene TRBV4-1 combines with J gene TRBJ1-2; TRBD1 aligns across 11 bases. Germline V gene lookup returns CDR1 MGHRA and CDR2 YSYEKL. Unmatched junction bases numbered 6, after V lost 3 bases and J lost 6 bases. The CDR3 is 15 residues long.

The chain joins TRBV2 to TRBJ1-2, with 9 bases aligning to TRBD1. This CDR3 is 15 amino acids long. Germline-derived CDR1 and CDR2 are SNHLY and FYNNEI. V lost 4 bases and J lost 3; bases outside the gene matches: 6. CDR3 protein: CASSVGTGTYYGYTF. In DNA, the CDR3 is TGTGCCAGCAGTGTTGGGACAGGGACATACTATGGCTACACCTTC. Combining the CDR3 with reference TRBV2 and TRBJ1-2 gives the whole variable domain EPEVTQTPSHQVTQMGQEVILRCVPISNHLYFYWYRQILGQKVEFLVSFYNNEISEKSEIFDDQFSVERPDGSNFTLKIRSTKLEDSAMYFCASSVGTGTYYGYTFGSGTRLTVV.

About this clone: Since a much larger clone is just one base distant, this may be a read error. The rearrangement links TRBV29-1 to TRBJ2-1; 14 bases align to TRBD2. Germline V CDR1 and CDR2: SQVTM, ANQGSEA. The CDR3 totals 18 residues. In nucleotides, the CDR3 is TGCAGCGTCCAGGGACTAGCGGGGGCCTCGTACTCCTACAATAAGCAGTTCTTC. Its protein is CSVQGLAGASYSYNKQFF.

CDR3 DNA sequence: TGTGCCAGCAGCGTAGAGACTAATGAAAAACTGTTTTTT. It is translated as CASSVETNEKLFF. This chain connects TRBV9 to TRBJ1-4; D gene ambiguous. This CDR3 contains 13 residues. V dropped 0 bases and J dropped 2 bases, with 2 bases sitting between them. Germline values: CDR1 SGDLS, CDR2 YYNGEE.

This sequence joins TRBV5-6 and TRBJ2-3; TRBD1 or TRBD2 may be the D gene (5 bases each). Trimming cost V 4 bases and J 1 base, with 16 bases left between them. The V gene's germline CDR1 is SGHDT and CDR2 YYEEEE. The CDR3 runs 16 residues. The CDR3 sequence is CASSARGIWGTDTQYF. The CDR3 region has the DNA TGTGCCAGCAGCGCACGGGGCATTTGGGGCACAGATACGCAGTATTTT.

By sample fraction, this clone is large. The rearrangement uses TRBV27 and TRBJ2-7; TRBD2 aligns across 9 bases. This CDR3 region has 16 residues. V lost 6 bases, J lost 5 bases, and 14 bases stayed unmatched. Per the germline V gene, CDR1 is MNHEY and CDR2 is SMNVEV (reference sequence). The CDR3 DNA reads TGTGCCAGCAGCGGGGTGGGCGGGGGGGCCTGGAACGAGCAGTACTTC. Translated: CASSGVGGGAWNEQYF.

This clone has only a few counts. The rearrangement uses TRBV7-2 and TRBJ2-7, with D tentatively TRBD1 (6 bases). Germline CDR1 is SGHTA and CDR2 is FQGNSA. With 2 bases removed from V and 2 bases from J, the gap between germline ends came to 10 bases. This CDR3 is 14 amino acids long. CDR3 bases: TGTGCCAGCAGCTTAAACAGGGAAACCTACGAGCAGTACTTC. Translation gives CASSLNRETYEQYF.

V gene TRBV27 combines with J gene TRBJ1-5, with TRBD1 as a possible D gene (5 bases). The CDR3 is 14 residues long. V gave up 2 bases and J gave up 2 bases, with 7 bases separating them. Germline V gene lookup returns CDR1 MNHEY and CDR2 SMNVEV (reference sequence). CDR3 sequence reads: CASSLLGGNQPQHF. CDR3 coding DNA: TGTGCCAGCAGTTTACTAGGGGGCAATCAGCCCCAGCATTTT.

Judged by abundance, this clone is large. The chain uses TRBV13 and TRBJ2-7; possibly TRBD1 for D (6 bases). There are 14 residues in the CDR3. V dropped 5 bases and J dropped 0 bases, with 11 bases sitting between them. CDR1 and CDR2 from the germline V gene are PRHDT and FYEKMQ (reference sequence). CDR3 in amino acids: CASSPEGGSYEQYF. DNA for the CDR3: TGTGCCAGCAGCCCTGAAGGGGGCTCCTACGAGCAGTACTTC.

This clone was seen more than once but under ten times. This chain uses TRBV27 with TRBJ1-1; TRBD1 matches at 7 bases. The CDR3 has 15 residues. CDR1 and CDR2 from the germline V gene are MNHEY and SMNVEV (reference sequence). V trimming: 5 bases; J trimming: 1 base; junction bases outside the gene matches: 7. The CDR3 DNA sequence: TGTGCCAGCAGTATCCGGGACAGCCCGAACACTGAAGCTTTCTTT. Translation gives CASSIRDSPNTEAFF.

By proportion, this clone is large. This CDR3 reads CASSLESGEGSYEQYF. The DNA of the CDR3 is TGTGCCAGCAGCTTAGAATCTGGAGAAGGGTCCTACGAGCAGTACTTC. The rearrangement uses TRBV7-6 and TRBJ2-7, with no clear D. The V gene's germline CDR1 is SGHVS and CDR2 FNYEAQ. Trimming took off 1 base at V and 1 base at J, with 14 bases between the two ends. CDR3 size: 16 residues.

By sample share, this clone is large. The CDR3 sequence: CASSPQGADSPLHF. CDR3 coding DNA: TGTGCCAGCTCACCACAGGGGGCGGATTCACCCCTCCACTTT. The chain is built from TRBV18 and TRBJ1-6, with TRBD1 matching over 7 bases. Germline CDR1 KGHSH, CDR2 LQKENI. This CDR3 contains 14 residues. V shed 1 base, J shed 8 bases, and the junction held 2 bases outside the gene matches. Drawing the rest from reference TRBV18 and TRBJ1-6, the complete variable domain is NAGVMQNPRHLVRRRGQEARLRCSPMKGHSHVYWYRQLPEEGLKFMVYLQKENIIDESGMPKERFSAEFPKEGPSILRIQQVVRGDSAAYFCASSPQGADSPLHFGNGTRLTVT.

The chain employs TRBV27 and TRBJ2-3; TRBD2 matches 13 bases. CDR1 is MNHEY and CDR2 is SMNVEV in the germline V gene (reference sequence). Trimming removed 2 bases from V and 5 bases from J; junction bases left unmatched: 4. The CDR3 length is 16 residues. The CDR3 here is CASSLQLAGGIDTQYF. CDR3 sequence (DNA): TGTGCCAGCAGTTTACAACTAGCGGGGGGGATAGATACGCAGTATTTT.

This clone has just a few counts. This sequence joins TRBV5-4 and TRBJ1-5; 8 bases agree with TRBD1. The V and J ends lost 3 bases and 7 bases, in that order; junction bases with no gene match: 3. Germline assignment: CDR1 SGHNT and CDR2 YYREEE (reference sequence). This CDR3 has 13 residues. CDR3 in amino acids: CASSSDRAQPQHF. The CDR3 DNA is TGTGCCAGCAGCTCGGACAGGGCCCAGCCCCAGCATTTT.

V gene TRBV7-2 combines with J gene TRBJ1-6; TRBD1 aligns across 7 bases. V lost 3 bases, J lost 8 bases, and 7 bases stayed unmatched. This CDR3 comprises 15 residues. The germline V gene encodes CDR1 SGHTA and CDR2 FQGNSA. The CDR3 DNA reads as TGTGCCAGCAGCTTTACCGGGACAGCAGATTCACCCCTCCACTTT. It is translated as CASSFTGTADSPLHF.

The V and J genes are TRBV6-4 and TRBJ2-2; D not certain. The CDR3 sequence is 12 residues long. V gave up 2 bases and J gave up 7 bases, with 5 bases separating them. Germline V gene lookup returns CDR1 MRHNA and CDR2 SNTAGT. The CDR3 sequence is CASSDNYGELFF. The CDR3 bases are TGTGCCAGCAGTGACAACTACGGGGAGCTGTTTTTT.

CDR3 nucleotide sequence: TGCGCCAGCAGCGCTCCGGGACTAGCGACCCCCACAGATACGCAGTATTTT. Residues: CASSAPGLATPTDTQYF. The chain combines TRBV5-1 with TRBJ2-3; 10 bases align to TRBD2. There are 17 residues in the CDR3. Germline V CDR1 and CDR2: SGHRS, YFSETQ. V lost 4 bases and J lost 2; bases outside the gene matches: 10.

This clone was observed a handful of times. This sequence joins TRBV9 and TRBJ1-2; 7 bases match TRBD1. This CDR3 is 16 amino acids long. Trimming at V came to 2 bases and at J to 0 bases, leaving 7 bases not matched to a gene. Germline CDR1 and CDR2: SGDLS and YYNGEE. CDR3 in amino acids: CASSVGQFSANYGYTF. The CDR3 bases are TGTGCCAGCAGCGTGGGACAGTTCTCAGCTAACTATGGCTACACCTTC.

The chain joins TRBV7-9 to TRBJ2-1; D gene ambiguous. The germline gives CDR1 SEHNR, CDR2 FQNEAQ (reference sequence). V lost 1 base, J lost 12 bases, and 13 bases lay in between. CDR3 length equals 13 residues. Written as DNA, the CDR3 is TGTGCCAGCAGCTTAGTTGGGGATCTGGGGCAGTTCTTC. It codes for CASSLVGDLGQFF.

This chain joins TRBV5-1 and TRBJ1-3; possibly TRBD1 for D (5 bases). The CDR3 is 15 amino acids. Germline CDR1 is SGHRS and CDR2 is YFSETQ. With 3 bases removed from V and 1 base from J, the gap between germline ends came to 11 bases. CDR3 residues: CASSSGPLSGNTIYF. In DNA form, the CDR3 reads TGCGCCAGCAGCTCGGGACCTTTATCTGGAAACACCATATATTTT.

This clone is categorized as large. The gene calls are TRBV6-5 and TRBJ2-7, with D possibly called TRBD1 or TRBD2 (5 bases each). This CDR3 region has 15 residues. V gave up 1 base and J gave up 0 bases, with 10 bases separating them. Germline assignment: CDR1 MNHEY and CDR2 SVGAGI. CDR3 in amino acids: CASSYFGGFSYEQYF. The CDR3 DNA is TGTGCCAGCAGTTACTTTGGGGGTTTCTCCTACGAGCAGTACTTC.

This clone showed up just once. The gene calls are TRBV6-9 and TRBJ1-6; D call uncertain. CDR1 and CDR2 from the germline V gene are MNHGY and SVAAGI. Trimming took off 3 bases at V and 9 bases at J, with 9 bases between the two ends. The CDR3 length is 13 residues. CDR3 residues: CASSYSGSSPLHF. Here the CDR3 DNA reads TGTGCCAGCAGTTACTCGGGCAGTTCACCCCTCCACTTT.

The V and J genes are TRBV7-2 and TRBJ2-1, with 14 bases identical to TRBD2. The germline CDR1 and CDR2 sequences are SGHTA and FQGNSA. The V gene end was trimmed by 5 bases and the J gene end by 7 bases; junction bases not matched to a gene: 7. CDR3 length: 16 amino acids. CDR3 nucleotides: TGTGCCAGCAGCACAAGACTAGCGGGGGGGCTGAATGAGCAGTTCTTC. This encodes CASSTRLAGGLNEQFF.